This T cell receptor beta chain was sequenced during a study of OX40 agonist ivuxolimab in advanced cancers. Study at large: Every 2 weeks, patients got intravenous ivuxolimab at one of six dose levels (0.01-10 mg/kg). Two cutaneous melanoma patients and one hepatocellular carcinoma patient, three in all, had partial responses. Study-level results: In CD8+ T cells, expanded clones were on average more numerous than in CD4+. Partial responders at 0.1-3.0 mg/kg showed near-lowest clonal expansion.

The CDR3 is 17 amino acids. Germline trimming cut 1 base from V and 5 bases from J; bases unmatched to any gene: 8. CDR1 is LGHNA and CDR2 is YSLEER in the germline V gene. Profiling relied on immunoSEQ multiplex PCR, and the TCRdb table lists in-frame clones only, not all of them. The table records tens of thousands of clones, 65% to 85% of them present only once. On this clone itself: Its cognate antigen is unknown.

This chain uses TRBV4-3 with TRBJ1-6, with 7 bases identical to TRBD1. The clonotype originates from an adult with an advanced solid tumor such as melanoma, head and neck, liver or kidney cancer. The source was CD4+ or CD8+ T cells sorted from blood, collected in a trial of the OX40 agonist ivuxolimab. CDR3 region: CASSQVVAGGDNSPLHF. CDR3 sequence (DNA): TGCGCCAGCAGCCAAGTCGTGGCAGGGGGGGATAATTCACCCCTCCACTTT.